This TCR beta chain comes out of a study of blood T cell repertoires in COVID-19. About the study: PBMCs, B-cell-depleted T cells, or T cells were the source of the cDNA or gDNA that made up the material.

In the study's own analysis: Scientists estimated how many nucleated cells there were by amplifying reference gene primers. Using immunoSEQ multiplex PCR, the repertoire was profiled, and TCRdb retains in-frame clones only, with some absent. D and trimming were read from the DNA, whereas the V and J calls and clone size are those reported in that table. Among some 140,000 clones, approximately 80% were seen once, and the ten largest hold roughly 11%. V was trimmed by 0 bases and J by 5 bases, leaving 12 bases between them. In germline, CDR1 is SGDLS, CDR2 YYNGEE. The CDR3 is 14 amino acids. The sequence was collected from a man aged 55 to 70 who had recovered from COVID-19. The gene calls are TRBV9 and TRBJ2-7, with a weak D call TRBD1 (5 bases). The specimen was peripheral blood. CDR3 region: CASSVAPGSNEQYF. CDR3 in DNA: TGTGCCAGCAGCGTAGCTCCAGGGTCCAACGAGCAGTACTTC.